These 19 T cell receptor beta chains share one sample of origin, sequenced in a study of OX40 agonist ivuxolimab in advanced cancers. Repertoires were generated with immunoSEQ multiplex PCR, while TCRdb's copy carries only in-frame clones and drops some. Altogether fewer than 85,000 clones are present, 87% being singletons, with the ten largest covering 5.5% to 8%. Source: CD4+ or CD8+ T cells sorted from blood, taken in a trial of the OX40 agonist ivuxolimab. These receptors all come from an adult with an advanced solid tumor such as melanoma, head and neck, liver or kidney cancer.

V and J are TRBV5-4 and TRBJ2-1; D remains unclear. Germline lookup yields CDR1 SGHNT and CDR2 YYREEE (reference sequence). V lost 3 bases and J lost 3, with 7 bases in between. The CDR3 totals 13 residues. The DNA for the CDR3 is TGTGCCAGCAGCTGGGATGTCTACAATGAGCAGTTCTTC. Its translation is CASSWDVYNEQFF.

The genes are TRBV19 and TRBJ2-7, with 8 bases identical to TRBD1. J was trimmed by 2 bases and V by 6 bases; bases with no gene match: 3. Looked up from germline, CDR1 is LNHDA and CDR2 is SQIVND (reference sequence). The CDR3 consists of 13 residues. CDR3: CASRGQDAYEQYF. DNA of the CDR3: TGTGCCAGTAGGGGACAGGATGCCTACGAGCAGTACTTC.

This chain uses TRBV28 with TRBJ2-1; no clear D. The ends were cut back, 7 bases at V and 1 base at J, with 14 bases in the middle. This CDR3 is 15 amino acids long. Germline V CDR1 and CDR2: MDHEN, SYDVKM. The CDR3 DNA reads as TGTGCCAGCAAACCTCGACTGATTTCCTACAATGAGCAGTTCTTC. Protein: CASKPRLISYNEQFF.

The rearrangement uses TRBV5-1 and TRBJ1-1; D remains unclear. Trimming shortened V by 0 bases and J by 1 base, and 7 bases separated the two germline ends. Germline CDR1 and CDR2: SGHRS and YFSETQ. The CDR3 is made up of 14 amino acids. DNA for the CDR3: TGCGCCAGCAGCTTGGTAGGAGGGAACACTGAAGCTTTCTTT. Amino acid sequence: CASSLVGGNTEAFF. Complete variable domain (other parts from reference TRBV5-1 and TRBJ1-1): KAGVTQTPRYLIKTRGQQVTLSCSPISGHRSVSWYQQTPGQGLQFLFEYFSETQRNKGNFPGRFSGRQFSNSRSEMNVSTLELGDSALYLCASSLVGGNTEAFFGQGTRLTVV.

The J gene is TRBJ1-2, the V gene TRBV6-5; tentatively, D is TRBD1 (5 bases). There are 13 residues in the CDR3. V shed 8 bases and J shed 6 bases, with 16 bases lying between them. The germline V gene encodes CDR1 MNHEY and CDR2 SVGAGI. CDR3 in amino acids: CASYRRAIDGYTF. For the CDR3, the DNA is TGTGCCAGCTACCGCAGGGCGATTGATGGCTACACCTTC.

V and J are TRBV18 and TRBJ2-7, with 7 bases aligning to TRBD1. Per germline, CDR1 KGHSH and CDR2 LQKENI. Trimming cost V 4 bases and J 3 bases; bases outside gene matches: 3. The CDR3 spans 13 residues. The CDR3: CASSRDSDYEQYF. The CDR3 DNA sequence: TGTGCCAGCTCACGGGACAGTGACTACGAGCAGTACTTC.

The gene calls are TRBV7-2 and TRBJ2-1; 7 bases align to TRBD2. Looked up from germline, CDR1 is SGHTA and CDR2 is FQGNSA. V lost 1 base to trimming and J lost 7 bases; unmatched junction nucleotides: 4. The length of the CDR3 is 14 residues. The CDR3 loop is CASSLGTRMNEQFF. CDR3 DNA sequence: TGTGCCAGCAGCTTAGGGACTAGAATGAATGAGCAGTTCTTC. The full variable domain, with the rest looked up from reference TRBV7-2 and TRBJ2-1, is GAGVSQSPSNKVTEKGKDVELRCDPISGHTALYWYRQSLGQGLEFLIYFQGNSAPDKSGLPSDRFSAERTGGSVSTLTIQRTQQEDSAVYLCASSLGTRMNEQFFGPGTRLTVL.

This clone was found a few times. For the CDR3, the DNA is TGTGCCAGCAGCCGAGCCGGGGGGGGTGGCTACACCTTC. As protein: CASSRAGGGGYTF. The chain couples TRBV7-2 to TRBJ1-2, with a weak D call TRBD1 (5 bases). The CDR3 length is 13 residues. V dropped 5 bases and J dropped 7 bases, with 14 bases sitting between them. Germline assignment: CDR1 SGHTA and CDR2 FQGNSA.

CDR3 sequence: CSTHFGEKLFF. In nucleotides, the CDR3 is TGCAGTACACATTTCGGGGAAAAACTGTTTTTT. This chain joins TRBV20-1 and TRBJ1-4; D not certain. Germline values: CDR1 DFQATT, CDR2 SNEGSKA (reference sequence). V was shortened by 8 bases and J by 8 bases, with 12 bases between the two germline ends. The CDR3 extends over 11 amino acids.

This sequence joins TRBV5-1 and TRBJ1-5; the match to TRBD1 covers 10 bases. The V gene end was trimmed by 5 bases and the J gene end by 5 bases; junction bases not matched to a gene: 7. CDR3 length: 15 amino acids. Germline V gives CDR1 SGHRS, CDR2 YFSETQ. CDR3 residues: CASSFGTGAHQPQHF. CDR3 coding DNA: TGCGCCAGCAGTTTTGGGACAGGGGCTCATCAGCCCCAGCATTTT.

The sample holds one count of this clone. V usage is TRBV28 and J usage is TRBJ1-4, with TRBD1 as a possible D gene (6 bases). The CDR3 has 15 amino acids. CDR1 is MDHEN and CDR2 is SYDVKM in the germline V gene. Trimming shortened V by 8 bases and J by 0 bases, and 13 bases separated the two germline ends. The CDR3 DNA reads as TGTGCCAGCTTAGGCCGACAGGCAACTAATGAAAAACTGTTTTTT. It specifies CASLGRQATNEKLFF.

The chain joins TRBV28 to TRBJ1-1; D is unclear. Germline V CDR1 and CDR2: MDHEN, SYDVKM. The CDR3 totals 14 residues. V was pared by 2 bases and J by 0 bases, with 7 bases between. In nucleotides, the CDR3 is TGTGCCAGCAGTTTACGACGGGTGAACACTGAAGCTTTCTTT. It specifies CASSLRRVNTEAFF. The entire variable domain, with the rest obtained from reference TRBV28 and TRBJ1-1, is as follows: DVKVTQSSRYLVKRTGEKVFLECVQDMDHENMFWYRQDPGLGLRLIYFSYDVKMKEKGDIPEGYSVSREKKERFSLILESASTNQTSMYLCASSLRRVNTEAFFGQGTRLTVV.

The rearrangement links TRBV28 to TRBJ2-7; TRBD1 matches at 11 bases. CDR3 size: 14 residues. Germline V lookup: CDR1 MDHEN, CDR2 SYDVKM. Losses at the gene ends were 6 bases for V and 7 bases for J; bases not matched to a gene: 8. Here the CDR3 reads CASSPGDRGEEQYF. The CDR3 region has the DNA TGTGCCAGCAGCCCGGGGGACAGGGGGGAGGAGCAGTACTTC.

The chain is built from TRBV18 and TRBJ2-1; 7 bases fit TRBD2. J lost 6 bases, V lost 1 base, and 9 bases had no gene match. CDR3 length: 16 residues. Germline CDR1 is KGHSH and CDR2 is LQKENI. CDR3 loop: CASSPLPAGDTNEQFF. CDR3 in DNA: TGTGCCAGCTCACCACTCCCGGCGGGAGACACCAATGAGCAGTTCTTC.

This chain uses TRBV5-1 with TRBJ2-5; TRBD2 is a possible D gene (6 bases). Germline lookup yields CDR1 SGHRS and CDR2 YFSETQ. V was shortened by 5 bases and J by 3 bases, with 17 bases between the two germline ends. This CDR3 has 15 amino acids. The CDR3 DNA reads as TGCGCCAGCAGTTTCCTAGCGACTCGCGAAGAGACCCAGTACTTC. Translation: CASSFLATREETQYF.

This rearrangement joins TRBV11-2 to TRBJ1-4; unclear D gene. With 2 bases removed from V and 0 bases from J, the gap between germline ends came to 7 bases. Germline-derived CDR1 and CDR2 are SGHAT and FQNNGV. The CDR3 consists of 15 residues. The CDR3 sequence: CASSLMITTNEKLFF. The CDR3 DNA sequence: TGTGCCAGCAGCTTAATGATCACAACTAATGAAAAACTGTTTTTT.

The CDR3: CASSLGSGQPNEKLFF. The CDR3 bases are TGTGCCAGCAGCTTGGGTTCCGGACAGCCCAATGAAAAACTGTTTTTT. The V call is TRBV5-6, the J call TRBJ1-4; possible D gene TRBD1, 6 bases. This CDR3 has 16 amino acids. Trimming stripped 0 bases from V and 5 bases from J, with 14 bases between. The germline CDR1 and CDR2 sequences are SGHDT and YYEEEE.

The gene calls are TRBV5-1 and TRBJ1-6; 9 nucleotides line up with TRBD1. Germline V gene sequence: CDR1 SGHRS, CDR2 YFSETQ. The CDR3 has 18 amino acids. V lost 0 bases, J lost 7 bases, and 11 bases stayed unmatched. CDR3 residues: CASSLDPPGTGRNSPLHF. The CDR3 region has the DNA TGCGCCAGCAGCTTGGACCCGCCCGGGACAGGGAGAAATTCACCCCTCCACTTT.

J is TRBJ1-1 and V is TRBV29-1, with 7 bases aligning to TRBD1. Unmatched junction bases numbered 13, after V lost 8 bases and J lost 1 base. Germline V gene sequence: CDR1 SQVTM, CDR2 ANQGSEA. The CDR3 is 15 residues long. CDR3 sequence (DNA): TGCAGCTCAAATGGGGGAGCAGGGGGGAACACTGAAGCTTTCTTT. This sequence encodes CSSNGGAGGNTEAFF.